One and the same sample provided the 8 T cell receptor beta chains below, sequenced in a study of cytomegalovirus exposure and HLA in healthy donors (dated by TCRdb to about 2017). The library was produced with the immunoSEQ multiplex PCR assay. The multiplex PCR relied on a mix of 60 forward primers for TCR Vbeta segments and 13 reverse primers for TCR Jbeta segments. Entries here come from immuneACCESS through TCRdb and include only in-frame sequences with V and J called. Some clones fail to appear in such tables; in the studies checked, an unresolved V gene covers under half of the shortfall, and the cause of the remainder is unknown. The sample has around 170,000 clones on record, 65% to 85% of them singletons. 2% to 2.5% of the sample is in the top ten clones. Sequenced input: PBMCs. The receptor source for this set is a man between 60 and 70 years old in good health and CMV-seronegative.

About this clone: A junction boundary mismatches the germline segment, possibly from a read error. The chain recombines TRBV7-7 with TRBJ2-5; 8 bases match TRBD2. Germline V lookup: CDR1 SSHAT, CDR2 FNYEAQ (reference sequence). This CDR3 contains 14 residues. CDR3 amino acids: CASSLAPSGETQYF. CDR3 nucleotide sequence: TGTGCTAGCAGCTTAGCGCCTAGCGGGGAGACCCAGTACTTC.

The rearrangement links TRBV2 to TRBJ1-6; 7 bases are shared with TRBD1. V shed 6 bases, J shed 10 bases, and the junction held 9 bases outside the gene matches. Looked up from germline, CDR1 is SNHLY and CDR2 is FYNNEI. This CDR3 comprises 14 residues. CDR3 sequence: CASRGDSITSPLHF. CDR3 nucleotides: TGTGCCAGCAGGGGGGACAGCATCACATCACCCCTCCACTTT. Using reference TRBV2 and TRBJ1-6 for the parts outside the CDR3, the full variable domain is EPEVTQTPSHQVTQMGQEVILRCVPISNHLYFYWYRQILGQKVEFLVSFYNNEISEKSEIFDDQFSVERPDGSNFTLKIRSTKLEDSAMYFCASRGDSITSPLHFGNGTRLTVT.

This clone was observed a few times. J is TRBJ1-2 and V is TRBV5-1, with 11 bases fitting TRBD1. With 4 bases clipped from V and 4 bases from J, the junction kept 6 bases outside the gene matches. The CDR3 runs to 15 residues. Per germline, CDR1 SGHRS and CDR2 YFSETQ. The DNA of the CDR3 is TGCGCCAGCAGCCCGCGGACAGGGGGCCCCTATGGCTACACCTTC. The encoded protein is CASSPRTGGPYGYTF.

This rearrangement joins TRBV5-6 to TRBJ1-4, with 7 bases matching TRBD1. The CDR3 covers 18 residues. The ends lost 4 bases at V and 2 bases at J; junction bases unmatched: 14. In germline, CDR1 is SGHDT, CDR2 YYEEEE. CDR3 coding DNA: TGTGCCAGCAGCCGGGACAGTCAAGTACTGGCGACTAATGAAAAACTGTTTTTT. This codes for CASSRDSQVLATNEKLFF.

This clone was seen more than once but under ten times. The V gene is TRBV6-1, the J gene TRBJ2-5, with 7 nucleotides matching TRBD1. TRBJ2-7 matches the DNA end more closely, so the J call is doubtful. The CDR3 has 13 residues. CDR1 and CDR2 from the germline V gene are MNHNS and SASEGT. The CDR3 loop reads CASSDPQGPEQYF. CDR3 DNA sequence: TGTGCCAGCAGTGACCCACAGGGGCCCGAGCAGTACTTC.

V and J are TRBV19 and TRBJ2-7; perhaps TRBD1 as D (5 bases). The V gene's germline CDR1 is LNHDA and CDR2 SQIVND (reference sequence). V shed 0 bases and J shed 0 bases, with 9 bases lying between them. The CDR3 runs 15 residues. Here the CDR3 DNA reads TGTGCCAGTAGTATAGAGGCCGACAGCTCCTACGAGCAGTACTTC. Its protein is CASSIEADSSYEQYF.

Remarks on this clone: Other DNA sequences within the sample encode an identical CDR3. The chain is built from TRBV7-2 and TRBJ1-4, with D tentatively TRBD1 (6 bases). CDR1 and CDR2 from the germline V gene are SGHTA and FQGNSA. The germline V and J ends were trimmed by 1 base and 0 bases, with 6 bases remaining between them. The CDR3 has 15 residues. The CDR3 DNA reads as TGTGCCAGCAGCTTAGACAGGGCAACTAATGAAAAACTGTTTTTT. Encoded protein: CASSLDRATNEKLFF.

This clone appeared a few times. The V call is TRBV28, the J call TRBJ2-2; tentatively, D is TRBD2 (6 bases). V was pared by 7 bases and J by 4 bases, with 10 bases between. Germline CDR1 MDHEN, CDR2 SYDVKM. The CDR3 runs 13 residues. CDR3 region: CASMEGATGELFF. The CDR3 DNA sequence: TGTGCCAGCATGGAGGGAGCCACCGGGGAGCTGTTTTTT.